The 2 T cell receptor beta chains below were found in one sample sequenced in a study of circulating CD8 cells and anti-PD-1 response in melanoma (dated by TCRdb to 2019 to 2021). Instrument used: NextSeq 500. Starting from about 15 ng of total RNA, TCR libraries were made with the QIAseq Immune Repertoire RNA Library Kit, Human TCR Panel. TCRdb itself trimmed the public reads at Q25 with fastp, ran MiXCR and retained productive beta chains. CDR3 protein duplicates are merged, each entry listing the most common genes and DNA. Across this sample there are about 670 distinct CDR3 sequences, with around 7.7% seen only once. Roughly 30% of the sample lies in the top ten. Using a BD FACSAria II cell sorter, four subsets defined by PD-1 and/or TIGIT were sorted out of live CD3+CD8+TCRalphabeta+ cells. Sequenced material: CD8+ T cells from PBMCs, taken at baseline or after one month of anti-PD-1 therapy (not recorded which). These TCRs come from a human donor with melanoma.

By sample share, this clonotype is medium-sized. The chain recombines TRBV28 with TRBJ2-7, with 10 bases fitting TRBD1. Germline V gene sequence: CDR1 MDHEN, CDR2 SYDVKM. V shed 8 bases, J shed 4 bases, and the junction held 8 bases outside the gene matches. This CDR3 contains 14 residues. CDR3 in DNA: TGTGCCAGCCGTCCGGGACAGGGGACATACGAGCAGTACTTC. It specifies CASRPGQGTYEQYF. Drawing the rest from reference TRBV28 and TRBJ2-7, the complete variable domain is DVKVTQSSRYLVKRTGEKVFLECVQDMDHENMFWYRQDPGLGLRLIYFSYDVKMKEKGDIPEGYSVSREKKERFSLILESASTNQTSMYLCASRPGQGTYEQYFGPGTRLTVT.

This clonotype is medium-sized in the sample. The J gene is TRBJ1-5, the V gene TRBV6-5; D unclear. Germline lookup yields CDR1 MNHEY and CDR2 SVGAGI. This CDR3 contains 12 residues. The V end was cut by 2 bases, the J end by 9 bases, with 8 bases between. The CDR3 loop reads CASSYLGSPQHF. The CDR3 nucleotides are TGTGCCAGCAGTTACCTGGGATCGCCCCAGCATTTT.